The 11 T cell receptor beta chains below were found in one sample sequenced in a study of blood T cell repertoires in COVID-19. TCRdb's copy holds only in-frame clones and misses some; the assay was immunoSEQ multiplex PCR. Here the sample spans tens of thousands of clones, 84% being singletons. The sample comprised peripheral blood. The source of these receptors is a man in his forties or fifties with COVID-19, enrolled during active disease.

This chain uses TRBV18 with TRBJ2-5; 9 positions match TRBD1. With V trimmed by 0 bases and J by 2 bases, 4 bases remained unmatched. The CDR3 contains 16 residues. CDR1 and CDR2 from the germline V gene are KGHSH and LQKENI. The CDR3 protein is CASSPPGQGLQETQYF. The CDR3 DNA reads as TGTGCCAGCTCACCACCGGGACAGGGCTTACAAGAGACCCAGTACTTC.

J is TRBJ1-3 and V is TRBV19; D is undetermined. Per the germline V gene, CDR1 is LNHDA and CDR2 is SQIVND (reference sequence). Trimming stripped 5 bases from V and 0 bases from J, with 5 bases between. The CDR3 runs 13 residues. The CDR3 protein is CASSADSGNTIYF. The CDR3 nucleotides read TGTGCCAGTAGTGCAGACTCTGGAAACACCATATATTTT.

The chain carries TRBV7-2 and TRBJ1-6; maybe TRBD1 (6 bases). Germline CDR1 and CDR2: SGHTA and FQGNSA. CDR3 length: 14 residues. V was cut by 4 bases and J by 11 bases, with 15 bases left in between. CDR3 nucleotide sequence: TGTGCCAGCAGCTCAACAGACAGGCTTCCACCCCTCCACTTT. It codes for CASSSTDRLPPLHF. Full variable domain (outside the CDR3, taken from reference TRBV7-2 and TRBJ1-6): GAGVSQSPSNKVTEKGKDVELRCDPISGHTALYWYRQSLGQGLEFLIYFQGNSAPDKSGLPSDRFSAERTGGSVSTLTIQRTQQEDSAVYLCASSSTDRLPPLHFGNGTRLTVT.

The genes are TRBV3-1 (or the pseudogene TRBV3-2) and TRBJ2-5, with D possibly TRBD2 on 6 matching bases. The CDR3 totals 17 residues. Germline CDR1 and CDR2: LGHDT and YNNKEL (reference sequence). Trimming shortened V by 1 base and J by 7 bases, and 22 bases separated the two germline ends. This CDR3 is CASSQVVLAYDGGTQYF. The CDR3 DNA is TGTGCCAGCAGCCAAGTGGTACTAGCTTATGATGGTGGGACCCAGTACTTC.

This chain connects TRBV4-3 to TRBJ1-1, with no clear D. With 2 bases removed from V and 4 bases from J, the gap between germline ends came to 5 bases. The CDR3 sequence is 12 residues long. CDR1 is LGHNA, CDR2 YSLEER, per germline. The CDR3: CASSQSGTEAFF. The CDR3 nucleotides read TGCGCCAGCAGCCAATCCGGCACTGAAGCTTTCTTT.

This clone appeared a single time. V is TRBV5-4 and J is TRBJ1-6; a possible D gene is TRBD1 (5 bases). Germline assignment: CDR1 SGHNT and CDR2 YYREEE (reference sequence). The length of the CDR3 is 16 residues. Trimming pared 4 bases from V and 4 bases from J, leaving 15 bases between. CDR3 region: CASSLGGGRYNSPLHF. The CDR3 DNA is TGTGCCAGCAGCCTGGGGGGGGGACGGTATAATTCACCCCTCCACTTT.

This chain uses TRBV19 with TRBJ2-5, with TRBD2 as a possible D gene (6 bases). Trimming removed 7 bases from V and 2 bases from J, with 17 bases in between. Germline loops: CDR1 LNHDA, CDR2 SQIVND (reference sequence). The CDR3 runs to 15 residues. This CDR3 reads CASKMDYGGQETQYF. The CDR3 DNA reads TGTGCCAGTAAGATGGACTATGGGGGGCAAGAGACCCAGTACTTC.

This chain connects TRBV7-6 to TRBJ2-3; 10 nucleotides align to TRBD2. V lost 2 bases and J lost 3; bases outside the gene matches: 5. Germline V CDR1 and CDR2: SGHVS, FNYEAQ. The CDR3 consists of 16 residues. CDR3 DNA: TGTGCCAGCAGCTTACTAGCGGGGGTTGGGACAGATACGCAGTATTTT. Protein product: CASSLLAGVGTDTQYF.

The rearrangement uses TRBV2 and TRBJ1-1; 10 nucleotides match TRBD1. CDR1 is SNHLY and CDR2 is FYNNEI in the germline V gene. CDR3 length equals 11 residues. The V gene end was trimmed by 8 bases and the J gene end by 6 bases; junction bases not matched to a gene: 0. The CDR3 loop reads CASGQGAEAFF. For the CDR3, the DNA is TGTGCCAGCGGACAGGGGGCTGAAGCTTTCTTT.

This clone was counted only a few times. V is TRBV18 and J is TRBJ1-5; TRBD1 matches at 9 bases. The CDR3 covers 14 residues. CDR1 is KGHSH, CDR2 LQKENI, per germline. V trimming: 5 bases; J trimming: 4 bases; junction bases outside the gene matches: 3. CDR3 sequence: CASSYGQGNQPQHF. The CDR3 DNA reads TGTGCCAGCTCATATGGACAGGGGAATCAGCCCCAGCATTTT.

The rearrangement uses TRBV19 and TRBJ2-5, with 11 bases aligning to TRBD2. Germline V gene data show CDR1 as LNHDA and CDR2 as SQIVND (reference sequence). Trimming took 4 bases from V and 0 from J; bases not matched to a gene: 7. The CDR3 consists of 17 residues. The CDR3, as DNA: TGTGCCAGTAGTACCCATTCTAGCGGGGGGCACCAAGAGACCCAGTACTTC. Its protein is CASSTHSSGGHQETQYF.